The rows below give T cell receptor beta chains drawn from one sample of a study of CD8 T cells in ankylosing spondylitis. TCRdb processed the 5' RACE reads anew with MiXCR; each CDR3 protein has one entry. The repertoire includes just under 550,000 distinct CDR3 sequences, roughly 13% of them detected once, and about 6.8% sits in the top ten. Material: blood, either unsorted or a sorted T cell fraction (not recorded which). Receptor source: a male donor with ankylosing spondylitis. Both conserved end residues are part of each CDR3. A D gene is named only where the DNA matches it firmly. Size tells how often a clone was seen (once, few, many) or the class of an expanded clone, and some rows leave it out.

length,V,J,size,D,CDR3,DNA
15,TRBV7-6,TRBJ2-2,.,.,CASSFTSGGAGELFF,TGTGCCAGCAGCTTTACCAGTGGAGGAGCCGGGGAGCTGTTTTTT
13,TRBV6-1,TRBJ2-1,.,.,CASSEVKGLKKDF,TGTGCCAGCAGTGAAGTCAAGGGCCTCAAAAAAGACTTC
15,TRBV24-1,TRBJ2-1,many,.,CATSDYLDGHNEQFF,TGTGCCACCAGTGATTACCTGGACGGGCACAATGAGCAGTTCTTC
13,TRBV15,TRBJ1-1,many,.,CATSRDRHTEAFF,TGTGCCACCAGCAGAGATCGGCACACTGAAGCTTTCTTT
15,TRBV7-2,TRBJ1-5,.,.,CASSLVLGGNQPQHF,TGTGCCAGCAGCTTAGTACTCGGGGGCAATCAGCCCCAGCATTTT
15,TRBV13,TRBJ1-1,few,.,CASRLTNLGDTEAFF,TGTGCCAGCAGGTTGACAAACCTGGGGGACACTGAAGCTTTCTTT
16,TRBV15,TRBJ2-1,few,TRBD2,CATSRAGTSGSFEQFF,TGTGCCACCAGCAGGGCCGGGACTAGCGGGAGCTTTGAGCAGTTCTTC
14,TRBV10-2,TRBJ1-6,many,.,CASSDWTAGSPLHF,TGCGCCAGCAGTGACTGGACCGCTGGGTCACCCCTCCACTTT
13,TRBV3-1,TRBJ2-7,few,.,CASSQLSAYEQYF,TGTGCCAGCAGCCAATTATCTGCGTACGAGCAGTACTTC
17,TRBV12-3/TRBV12-4,TRBJ2-6,.,TRBD1,CACSRGQGASGANVLTF,TGTGCCTGCAGTAGGGGACAGGGGGCTTCTGGGGCCAACGTCCTGACTTTC
15,TRBV12-3/TRBV12-4,TRBJ2-2,few,.,CASSRDHTYTGELFF,TGTGCCAGCAGCCGGGACCACACGTACACCGGGGAGCTGTTTTTT
15,TRBV7-9,TRBJ2-3,many,.,CASSYLWEDTDTQYF,TGTGCCAGCAGCTACCTGTGGGAAGACACAGATACGCAGTATTTT
15,TRBV19,TRBJ1-1,.,TRBD1,CASSIPGTDFTEAFF,TGTGCCAGTAGTATCCCCGGGACAGACTTCACTGAAGCTTTCTTT
16,TRBV15,TRBJ2-3,few,.,CATSRDLGSGTDTQYF,TGTGCCACCAGCAGAGATCTGGGGTCGGGCACAGATACGCAGTATTTT
14,TRBV7-9,TRBJ2-2,.,.,CASSLLPTTGELFF,TGTGCCAGCAGCTTACTACCTACCACCGGGGAGCTGTTTTTT
15,TRBV5-1,TRBJ2-2,few,TRBD2,CASSILSGRGGELFF,TGCGCCAGCAGCATCCTTAGCGGGAGGGGCGGGGAGCTGTTTTTT
10,TRBV20-1,TRBJ2-1,many,.,CSAGGAAQFF,TGCAGTGCTGGTGGGGCGGCGCAGTTCTTC
18,TRBV5-6,TRBJ2-2,.,TRBD2,CASSLVSSGTVNTGELFF,TGTGCCAGCAGCTTGGTCTCTAGCGGGACAGTAAACACCGGGGAGCTGTTTTTT
14,TRBV5-1,TRBJ1-5,many,TRBD1,CASSPQGGEQPQHF,TGCGCCAGCAGCCCACAGGGGGGAGAGCAGCCCCAGCATTTT
13,TRBV5-6,TRBJ2-4,few,.,CASSLTPTGLEYF,TGTGCCAGCAGCTTGACACCCACAGGGTTGGAGTACTTC
14,TRBV6-5,TRBJ1-1,few,TRBD1,CASSYATGPTEAFF,TGTGCCAGCAGTTACGCGACAGGGCCCACTGAAGCTTTCTTT
14,TRBV15,TRBJ2-3,few,.,CATSRDGGTDTQYF,TGTGCCACCAGCAGAGACGGAGGCACAGATACGCAGTATTTT
17,TRBV5-1,TRBJ2-1,.,TRBD1,CASSQNDAGQAYNEQFF,TGCGCCAGCAGCCAGAACGATGCGGGACAGGCCTACAATGAGCAGTTCTTC
15,TRBV7-8,TRBJ2-2,.,.,CASRRGREETGELFF,TGTGCCAGCAGGAGGGGGCGGGAGGAAACCGGAGAGCTGTTTTTT
16,TRBV10-3,TRBJ2-3,few,TRBD1,CAIRTSGTESTDTQYF,TGTGCCATCAGGACCTCCGGGACAGAAAGCACAGATACGCAGTATTTT
16,TRBV7-9,TRBJ1-6,.,TRBD1,CASSPGGGGTDSPLHF,TGTGCCAGCAGCCCCGGTGGAGGGGGCACGGATTCACCCCTCCACTTT
14,TRBV5-1,TRBJ2-2,many,.,CASSLQKSTGELFF,TGCGCCAGCAGCTTACAAAAGAGCACCGGGGAGCTGTTTTTT
13,TRBV12-3/TRBV12-4,TRBJ2-7,many,.,CASSSGTNYEQYF,TGTGCCAGCAGCTCCGGGACAAATTACGAGCAGTACTTC
17,TRBV14,TRBJ2-3,.,.,CASSQGGRAVLTDTQYF,TGTGCCAGCAGCCAAGGCGGTAGAGCGGTACTCACAGATACGCAGTATTTT
10,TRBV12-3/TRBV12-4,TRBJ1-5,few,.,CASSGGTQHF,TGTGCCAGCAGCGGGGGGACCCAGCATTTT
15,TRBV5-1,TRBJ2-5,.,.,CASSPQADFQETQYF,TGCGCCAGCAGCCCTCAAGCGGATTTTCAAGAGACCCAGTACTTC
14,TRBV10-3,TRBJ1-5,few,.,CAISETDSNQPQHF,TGTGCCATCAGTGAGACCGATAGCAATCAGCCCCAGCATTTT
17,TRBV4-2,TRBJ2-7,.,TRBD2,CASSQGLAGIGSYEQYF,TGTGCCAGCAGCCAAGGACTAGCGGGGATTGGCTCCTACGAGCAGTACTTC
14,TRBV20-1,TRBJ1-2,many,TRBD1,CSAGGTGAGGGYTF,TGCAGTGCTGGGGGCACAGGGGCCGGTGGTGGCTACACCTTC
13,TRBV9,TRBJ2-1,few,TRBD2,CASSVGREGREFF,TGTGCCAGCAGCGTAGGTCGGGAGGGCCGGGAGTTCTTC
13,TRBV20-1,TRBJ1-2,.,TRBD1,CSAATGRVYGYTF,TGCAGTGCCGCGACAGGGAGGGTCTATGGCTACACCTTC
16,TRBV2,TRBJ2-1,few,TRBD2,CASSPPRLAGYNEQFF,TGTGCCAGCAGTCCCCCCAGGCTAGCGGGGTACAATGAGCAGTTCTTC
16,TRBV6-5,TRBJ2-3,.,.,CASSYGGGFGTDTQYF,TGTGCCAGCAGTTATGGAGGAGGATTTGGCACAGATACGCAGTATTTT
13,TRBV25-1,TRBJ1-1,many,.,CASSRQGDTEAFF,TGTGCCAGCAGTCGGCAGGGAGACACTGAAGCTTTCTTT
16,TRBV12-3/TRBV12-4,TRBJ2-5,.,TRBD1,CASRPLFGQGKETQYF,TGTGCCAGCAGACCACTCTTCGGACAGGGGAAAGAGACCCAGTACTTC
13,TRBV20-1,TRBJ2-1,.,.,CSARRQGRSEQFF,TGCAGTGCTAGGAGGCAGGGGAGGAGTGAGCAGTTCTTC
10,TRBV29-1,TRBJ2-1,few,TRBD2,CSVELGLPFF,TGCAGCGTTGAGCTGGGACTACCGTTCTTC
11,TRBV5-1,TRBJ1-1,.,.,CASTQNTEAFF,TGCGCCAGCACTCAGAACACTGAAGCTTTCTTT
22,TRBV5-1,TRBJ2-2,many,TRBD1,CASSLAPGQGASGRGNTGELFF,TGCGCCAGCAGCTTGGCCCCGGGACAGGGGGCTAGCGGGAGAGGAAACACCGGGGAGCTGTTTTTT
14,TRBV2,TRBJ1-5,many,.,CASSETSKGQPQHF,TGTGCCAGCAGTGAAACCTCAAAGGGGCAGCCCCAGCATTTT
17,TRBV20-1,TRBJ2-3,.,TRBD2,CSATTSGRASGTDTQYF,TGCAGTGCCACCACTAGCGGGAGGGCAAGTGGGACAGATACGCAGTATTTT
15,TRBV7-9,TRBJ1-2,few,TRBD1,CASSLYGTGENGYTF,TGTGCCAGCAGCTTGTACGGGACAGGCGAAAATGGCTACACCTTC
14,TRBV2,TRBJ1-5,.,.,CASSDPPGGHPQHF,TGTGCCAGCAGTGACCCTCCAGGCGGTCATCCCCAGCATTTT
15,TRBV4-2,TRBJ2-3,few,TRBD2,CASSQDGTSADTQYF,TGTGCCAGCAGCCAAGATGGGACTAGCGCAGATACGCAGTATTTT
19,TRBV4-2,TRBJ2-2,.,.,CASSQGSIRDTPNTGELFF,TGTGCCAGCAGCCAAGGCAGTATCCGGGACACACCGAACACCGGGGAGCTGTTTTTT
15,TRBV6-1,TRBJ1-1,few,.,CASSLLQGEAPEAFF,TGTGCCAGCAGCCTATTACAGGGTGAGGCGCCTGAAGCTTTCTTT
16,TRBV3-1,TRBJ2-1,.,.,CASSQALGQGYNEQFF,TGTGCCAGCAGCCAAGCCCTGGGGCAGGGATACAATGAGCAGTTCTTC
14,TRBV6-1,TRBJ2-2,many,.,CASTRAGSTGELFF,TGTGCCAGCACCAGGGCCGGTTCCACCGGGGAGCTGTTTTTT
15,TRBV7-9,TRBJ1-1,.,.,CASSLAVGPNTEAFF,TGTGCCAGCAGCTTAGCGGTCGGCCCGAACACTGAAGCTTTCTTT
14,TRBV10-3,TRBJ2-5,few,TRBD2,CAIGRGRAGETQYF,TGTGCCATCGGCCGCGGGAGGGCCGGGGAGACCCAGTACTTC
15,TRBV5-6,TRBJ2-7,.,.,CASSLPYLSSYEQYF,TGTGCCAGCAGCTTGCCGTATCTGAGCTCCTACGAGCAGTACTTC
15,TRBV5-6,TRBJ2-1,few,TRBD2,CASSLPLAGAFKQFF,TGTGCCAGCAGCTTGCCCCTAGCGGGAGCTTTTAAGCAGTTCTTC
17,TRBV25-1,TRBJ1-1,few,.,CASSGGWGRARGTEAFF,TGTGCCAGCAGCGGAGGATGGGGAAGGGCACGGGGGACTGAAGCTTTCTTT
14,TRBV10-3,TRBJ1-1,few,.,CAISEWQGNTEAFF,TGTGCCATCAGTGAGTGGCAGGGGAACACTGAAGCTTTCTTT
14,TRBV5-1,TRBJ1-2,many,.,CASSPAGESYGYTF,TGCGCCAGCAGCCCGGCCGGGGAGAGCTATGGCTACACCTTC